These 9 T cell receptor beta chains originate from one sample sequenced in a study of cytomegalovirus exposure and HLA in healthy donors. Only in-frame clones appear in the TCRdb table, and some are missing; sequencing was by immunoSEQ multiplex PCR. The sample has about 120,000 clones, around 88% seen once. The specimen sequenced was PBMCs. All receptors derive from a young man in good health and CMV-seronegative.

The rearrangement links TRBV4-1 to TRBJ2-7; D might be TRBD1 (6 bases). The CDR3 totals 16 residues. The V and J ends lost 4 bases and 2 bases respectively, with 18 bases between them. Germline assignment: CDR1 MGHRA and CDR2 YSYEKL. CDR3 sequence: CASSRMDSFLPYEQYF. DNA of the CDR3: TGCGCCAGCAGCCGAATGGACAGCTTTCTTCCCTACGAGCAGTACTTC.

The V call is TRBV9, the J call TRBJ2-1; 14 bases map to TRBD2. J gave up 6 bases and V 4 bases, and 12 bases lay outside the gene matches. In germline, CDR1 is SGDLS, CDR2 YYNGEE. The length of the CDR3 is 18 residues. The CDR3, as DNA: TGTGCCAGCAGCTATAGAAGCCCCGGGACTAGCGGGAGCAATGAGCAGTTCTTC. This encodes CASSYRSPGTSGSNEQFF.

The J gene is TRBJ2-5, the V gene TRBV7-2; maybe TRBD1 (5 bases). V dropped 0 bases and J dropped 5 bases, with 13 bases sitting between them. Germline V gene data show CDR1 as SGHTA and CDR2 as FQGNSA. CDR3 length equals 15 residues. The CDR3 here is CASSLAHSGAETQYF. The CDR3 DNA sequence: TGTGCCAGCAGCTTAGCCCATAGTGGGGCGGAGACCCAGTACTTC.

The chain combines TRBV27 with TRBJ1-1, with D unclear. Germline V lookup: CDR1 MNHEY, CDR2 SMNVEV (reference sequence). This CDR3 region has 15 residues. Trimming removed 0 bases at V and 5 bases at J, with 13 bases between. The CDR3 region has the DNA TGTGCCAGCAGTTTATCGATGTCTCCGGGTACTGAAGCTTTCTTT. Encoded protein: CASSLSMSPGTEAFF.

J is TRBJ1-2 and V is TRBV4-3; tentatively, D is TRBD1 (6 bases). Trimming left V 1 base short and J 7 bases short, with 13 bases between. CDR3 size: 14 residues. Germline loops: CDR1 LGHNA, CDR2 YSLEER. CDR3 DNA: TGCGCCAGCAGCCAAGTAGCGAGCAGGGGTGGCTACACCTTC. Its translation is CASSQVASRGGYTF.

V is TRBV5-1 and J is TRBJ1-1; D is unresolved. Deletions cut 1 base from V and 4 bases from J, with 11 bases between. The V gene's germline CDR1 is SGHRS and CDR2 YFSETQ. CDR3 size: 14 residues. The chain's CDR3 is CASSLSSVVTEAFF. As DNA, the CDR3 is TGCGCCAGCAGCTTGTCCAGCGTGGTCACTGAAGCTTTCTTT.

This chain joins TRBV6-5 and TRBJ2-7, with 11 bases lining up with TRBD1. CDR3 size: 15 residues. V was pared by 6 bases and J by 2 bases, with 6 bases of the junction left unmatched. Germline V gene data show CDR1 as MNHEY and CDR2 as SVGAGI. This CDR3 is CASSRGQGVAYEQYF. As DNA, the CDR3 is TGTGCCAGCAGCAGGGGACAGGGGGTCGCCTACGAGCAGTACTTC.

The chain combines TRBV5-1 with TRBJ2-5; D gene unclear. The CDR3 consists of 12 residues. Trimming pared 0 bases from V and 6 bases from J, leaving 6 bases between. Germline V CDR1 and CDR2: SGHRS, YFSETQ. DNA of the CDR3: TGCGCCAGCAGCTTGGATGACAAGACCCAGTACTTC. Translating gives CASSLDDKTQYF.

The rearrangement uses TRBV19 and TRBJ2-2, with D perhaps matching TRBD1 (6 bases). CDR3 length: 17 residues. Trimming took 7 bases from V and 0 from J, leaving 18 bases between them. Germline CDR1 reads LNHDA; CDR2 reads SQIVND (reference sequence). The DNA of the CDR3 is TGTGCCAGTAACCGGGACAACTTTGATTCGAACACCGGGGAGCTGTTTTTT. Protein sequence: CASNRDNFDSNTGELFF.